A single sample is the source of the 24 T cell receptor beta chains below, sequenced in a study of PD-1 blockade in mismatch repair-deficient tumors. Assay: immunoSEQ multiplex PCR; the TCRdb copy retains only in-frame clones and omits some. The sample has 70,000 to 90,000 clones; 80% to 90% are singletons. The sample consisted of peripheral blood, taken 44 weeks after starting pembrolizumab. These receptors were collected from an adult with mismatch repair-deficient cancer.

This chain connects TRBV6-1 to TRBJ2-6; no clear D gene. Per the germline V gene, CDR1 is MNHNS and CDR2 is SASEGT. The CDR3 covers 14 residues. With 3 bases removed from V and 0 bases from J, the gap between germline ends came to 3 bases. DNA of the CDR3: TGTGCCAGCAGTGACTACTCTGGGGCCAACGTCCTGACTTTC. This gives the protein CASSDYSGANVLTF.

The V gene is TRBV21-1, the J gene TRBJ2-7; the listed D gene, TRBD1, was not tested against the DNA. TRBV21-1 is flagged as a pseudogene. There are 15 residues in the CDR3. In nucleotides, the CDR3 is TGTGCCAGCAGCTCACAGGGGTTGACTCGCTACGAGCAGTACTTC. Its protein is CASSSQGLTRYEQYF.

CDR3 in amino acids: CASSKRLSGLAAHNEQFF. CDR3 sequence (DNA): TGTGCCAGCAGCAAACGATTAAGCGGACTAGCTGCCCACAATGAGCAGTTCTTC. This chain links TRBV21-1 with TRBJ2-1; TRBD2 reflects the table's D call only, with no check against the DNA. TRBV21-1 is assigned pseudogene status. The CDR3 totals 18 residues.

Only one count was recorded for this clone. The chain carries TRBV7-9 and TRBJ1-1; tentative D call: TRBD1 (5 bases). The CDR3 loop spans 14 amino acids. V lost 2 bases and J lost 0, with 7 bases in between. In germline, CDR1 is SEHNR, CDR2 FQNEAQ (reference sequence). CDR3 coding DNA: TGTGCCAGCAGCTTATCAGGGATGAACACTGAAGCTTTCTTT. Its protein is CASSLSGMNTEAFF.

CDR3: CASSTRTASYGYTF. The CDR3, as DNA: TGTGCCAGCAGTACTCGGACAGCCTCCTATGGCTACACCTTC. The rearrangement uses TRBV6-5 and TRBJ1-2; D is perhaps TRBD1 (6 bases). V lost 5 bases, J lost 4 bases, and 14 bases lay in between. This CDR3 has 14 residues. Per the germline V gene, CDR1 is MNHEY and CDR2 is SVGAGI.

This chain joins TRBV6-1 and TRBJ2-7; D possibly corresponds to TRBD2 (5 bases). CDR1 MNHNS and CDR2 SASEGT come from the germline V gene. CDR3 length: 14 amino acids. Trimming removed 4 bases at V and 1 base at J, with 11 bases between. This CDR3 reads CASSVLATSYEQYF. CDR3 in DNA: TGTGCCAGCAGTGTGCTAGCAACATCCTACGAGCAGTACTTC.

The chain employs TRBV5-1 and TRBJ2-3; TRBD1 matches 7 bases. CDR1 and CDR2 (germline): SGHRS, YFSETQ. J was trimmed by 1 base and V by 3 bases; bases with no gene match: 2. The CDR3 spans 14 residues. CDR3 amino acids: CASSSGQGTDTQYF. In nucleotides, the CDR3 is TGCGCCAGCAGCTCTGGACAGGGCACAGATACGCAGTATTTT.

The CDR3 DNA reads as TGCGCCAGCAGCCAAGAGCGGGACAATGAGCAGTTCTTC. This sequence encodes CASSQERDNEQFF. This chain uses TRBV4-3 with TRBJ2-1; D perhaps matches TRBD2 (5 bases). CDR1 and CDR2 from the germline V gene are LGHNA and YSLEER. Deletions cut 0 bases from V and 5 bases from J, with 5 bases between. CDR3 length: 13 residues.

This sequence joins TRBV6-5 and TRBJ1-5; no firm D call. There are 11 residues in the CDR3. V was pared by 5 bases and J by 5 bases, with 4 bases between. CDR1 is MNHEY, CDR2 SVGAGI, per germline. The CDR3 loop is CASSLYQPQHF. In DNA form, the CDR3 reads TGTGCCAGCAGTCTATATCAGCCCCAGCATTTT.

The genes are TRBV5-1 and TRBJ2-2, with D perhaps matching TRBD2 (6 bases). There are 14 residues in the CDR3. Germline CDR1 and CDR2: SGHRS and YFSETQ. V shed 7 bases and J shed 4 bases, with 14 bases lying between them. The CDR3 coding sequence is TGCGCCAGCCGCTCGGGACTCGGCACCGGGGAGCTGTTTTTT. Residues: CASRSGLGTGELFF.

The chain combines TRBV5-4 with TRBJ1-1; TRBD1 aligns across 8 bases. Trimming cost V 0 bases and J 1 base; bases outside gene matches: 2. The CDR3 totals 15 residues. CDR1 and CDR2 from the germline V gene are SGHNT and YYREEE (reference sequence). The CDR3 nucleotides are TGTGCCAGCAGCTTGGCCGGGACAGGGAACACTGAAGCTTTCTTT. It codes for CASSLAGTGNTEAFF.

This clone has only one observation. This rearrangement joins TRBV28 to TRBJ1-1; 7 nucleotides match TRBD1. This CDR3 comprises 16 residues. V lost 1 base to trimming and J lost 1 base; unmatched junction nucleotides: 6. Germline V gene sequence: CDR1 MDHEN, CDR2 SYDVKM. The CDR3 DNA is TGTGCCAGCAGTTTATTTCGGACAGGCCCGAACACTGAAGCTTTCTTT. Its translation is CASSLFRTGPNTEAFF.

The CDR3 here is CASSGGLSNQPQHF. The CDR3, as DNA: TGTGCCAGCAGTGGCGGACTGAGCAATCAGCCCCAGCATTTT. The chain carries TRBV25-1 and TRBJ1-5; D remains ambiguous. CDR1 and CDR2 (germline): MGHDK, SYGVNS. CDR3 length: 14 amino acids. Trimming left V 4 bases short and J 1 base short, with 8 bases between. Variable domain in full (rest from reference TRBV25-1 and TRBJ1-5): EADIYQTPRYLVIGTGKKITLECSQTMGHDKMYWYQQDPGMELHLIHYSYGVNSTEKGDLSSESTVSRIRTEHFPLTLESARPSHTSQYLCASSGGLSNQPQHFGDGTRLSIL.

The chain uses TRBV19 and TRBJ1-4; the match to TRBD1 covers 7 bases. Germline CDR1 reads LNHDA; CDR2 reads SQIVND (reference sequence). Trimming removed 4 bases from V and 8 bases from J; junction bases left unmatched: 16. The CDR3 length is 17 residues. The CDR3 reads CASSKGARWAHEEKLFF. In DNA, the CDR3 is TGTGCCAGTAGTAAGGGGGCGCGTTGGGCCCACGAGGAAAAACTGTTTTTT.

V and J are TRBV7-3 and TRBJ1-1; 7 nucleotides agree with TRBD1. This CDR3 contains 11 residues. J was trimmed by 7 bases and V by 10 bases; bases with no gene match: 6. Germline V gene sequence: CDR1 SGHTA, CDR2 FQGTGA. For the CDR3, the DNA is TGTGCCACTCGGGGACAGCGTGAAGCTTTCTTT. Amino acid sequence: CATRGQREAFF. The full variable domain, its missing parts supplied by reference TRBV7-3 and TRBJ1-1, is GAGVSQTPSNKVTEKGKYVELRCDPISGHTALYWYRQSLGQGPEFLIYFQGTGAADDSGLPNDRFFAVRPEGSVSTLKIQRTERGDSAVYLCATRGQREAFFGQGTRLTVV.

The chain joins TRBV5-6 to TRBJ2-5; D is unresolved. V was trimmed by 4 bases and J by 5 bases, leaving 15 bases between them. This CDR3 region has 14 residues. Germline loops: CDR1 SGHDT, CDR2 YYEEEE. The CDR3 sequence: CASSPRELSETQYF. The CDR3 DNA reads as TGTGCCAGCAGCCCAAGGGAATTGAGTGAGACCCAGTACTTC.

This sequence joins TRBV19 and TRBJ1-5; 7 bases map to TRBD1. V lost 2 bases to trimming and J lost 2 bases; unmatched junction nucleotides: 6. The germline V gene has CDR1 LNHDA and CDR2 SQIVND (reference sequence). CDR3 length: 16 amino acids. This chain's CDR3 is CASSIRGREGNQPQHF. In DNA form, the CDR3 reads TGTGCCAGTAGTATAAGGGGGCGGGAAGGCAATCAGCCCCAGCATTTT.

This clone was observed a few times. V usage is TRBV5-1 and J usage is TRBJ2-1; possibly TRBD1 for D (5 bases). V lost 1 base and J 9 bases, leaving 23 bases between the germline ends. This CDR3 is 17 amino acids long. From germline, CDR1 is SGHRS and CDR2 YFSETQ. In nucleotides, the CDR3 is TGCGCCAGCAGCTTGAGAAGGCCAGGGCTTGTAGGTACTGAGCAGTTCTTC. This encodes CASSLRRPGLVGTEQFF.

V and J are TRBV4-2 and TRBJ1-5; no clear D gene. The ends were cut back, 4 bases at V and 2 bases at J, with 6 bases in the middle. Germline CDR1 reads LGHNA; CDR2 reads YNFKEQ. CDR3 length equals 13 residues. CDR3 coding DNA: TGTGCCAGCAGCCGTGGCGGCAATCAGCCCCAGCATTTT. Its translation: CASSRGGNQPQHF.

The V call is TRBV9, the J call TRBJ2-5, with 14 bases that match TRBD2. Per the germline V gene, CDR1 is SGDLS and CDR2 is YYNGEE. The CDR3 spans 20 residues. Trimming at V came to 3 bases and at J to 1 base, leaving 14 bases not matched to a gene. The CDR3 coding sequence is TGTGCCAGCAGCGACAATATTGGGACTAGCGGGAGAAATCCCCAAGAGACCCAGTACTTC. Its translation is CASSDNIGTSGRNPQETQYF.

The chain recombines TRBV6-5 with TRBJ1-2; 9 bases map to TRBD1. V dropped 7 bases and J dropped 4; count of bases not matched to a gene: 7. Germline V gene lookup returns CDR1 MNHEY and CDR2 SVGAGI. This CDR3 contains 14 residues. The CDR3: CASTRGQGTYGYTF. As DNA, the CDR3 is TGTGCCAGCACTCGCGGACAGGGGACCTATGGCTACACCTTC.

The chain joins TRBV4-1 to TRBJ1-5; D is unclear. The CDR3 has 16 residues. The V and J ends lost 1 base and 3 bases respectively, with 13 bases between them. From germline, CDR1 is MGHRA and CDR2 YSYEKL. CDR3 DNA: TGCGCCAGCAGCCAAGGCCCCCTTCGCGACAATCAGCCCCAGCATTTT. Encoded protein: CASSQGPLRDNQPQHF.

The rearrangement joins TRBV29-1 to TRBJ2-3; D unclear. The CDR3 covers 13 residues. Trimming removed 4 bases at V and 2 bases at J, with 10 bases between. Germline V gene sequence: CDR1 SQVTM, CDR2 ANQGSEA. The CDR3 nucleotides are TGCAGCGTTGGGGGTTTAATCACAGATACGCAGTATTTT. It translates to CSVGGLITDTQYF.

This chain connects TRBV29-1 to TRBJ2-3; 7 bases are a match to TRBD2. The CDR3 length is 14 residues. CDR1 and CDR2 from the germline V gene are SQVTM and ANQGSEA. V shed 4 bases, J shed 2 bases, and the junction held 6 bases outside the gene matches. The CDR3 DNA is TGCAGCGTTGCCCCTAGCGGAATCACAGATACGCAGTATTTT. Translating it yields CSVAPSGITDTQYF.